Below, one TCR beta chain is given with its context. Its antigen remains unknown. This entry comes from a study of Ad26.COV2.S vaccination and SARS-CoV-2 variants. General observations from the study: In TCR breadth and depth analyses, total T cell responses may have been underestimated.

Specified treatment: over 15 received Ad26.COV2.S at low or high dose, single or two shots; roughly five received placebo; per-sample allocation not given. The study sampled participants on day 63 after the first vaccine or placebo injection. Method: immunoSEQ multiplex PCR; TCRdb's copy keeps in-frame clones and lacks some. The sample consists of about half a million clones, roughly nine tenths of them appearing once. From germline, CDR1 is SGHRS and CDR2 YFSETQ. The CDR3 is made up of 17 amino acids. The ends were cut back, 6 bases at V and 4 bases at J, with 24 bases in the middle. V and J are TRBV5-1 and TRBJ2-3; D is undetermined. The receptor was derived from a person aged 18 to 59 who received the Ad26.COV2.S COVID-19 vaccine or a placebo. The sequencing used peripheral blood, collected in a trial of Ad26.COV2.S vaccine versus placebo. The CDR3 bases are TGCGCCAGCACCCGAGTCTCATACCCTTCGTTCTCAGATACGCAGTATTTT. As protein: CASTRVSYPSFSDTQYF.